Below, 18 T cell receptor beta chains from the same sample are listed, as sequenced in a study of shared clonotypes between healthy human individuals. The protocol was immunoSEQ multiplex PCR, while the TCRdb copy is restricted to in-frame clones and leaves out a portion. The sample gives about a million clones, around 76% of which show up once; roughly 1.4% is in the top ten. The sequenced material came from memory CD4+ T cells sorted from blood. Subset specified: CD45RA-negative fraction. The receptors derive from a man in his late teens or twenties in good health.

This clone was seen a few times. The V call is TRBV6-1, the J call TRBJ2-7, with D perhaps being TRBD1 or TRBD2 (6 bases each). Trimming pared 2 bases from V and 1 base from J, leaving 12 bases between. From germline, CDR1 is MNHNS and CDR2 SASEGT. The length of the CDR3 is 15 residues. CDR3 nucleotides: TGTGCCAGCAGTGAATCGGGGGCGAGGTCCTACGAGCAGTACTTC. The encoded protein is CASSESGARSYEQYF.

The CDR3: CASSATRAQNTEAFF. Here the CDR3 DNA reads TGCGCCAGCAGTGCGACCCGGGCGCAGAACACTGAAGCTTTCTTT. The J gene is TRBJ1-1, the V gene TRBV10-1; D call uncertain. CDR1 is WNHNN and CDR2 is SYGVQD in the germline V gene (reference sequence). The CDR3 runs 15 residues. Trimming cost V 4 bases and J 1 base, with 13 bases left between them.

The CDR3, as DNA: TGTGCCAGCAGCTCTCCGGGCGGGAGTCAGTACAATGAGCAGTTCTTC. As protein: CASSSPGGSQYNEQFF. The rearrangement uses TRBV7-2 and TRBJ2-1; 7 nucleotides agree with TRBD2. The CDR3 is made up of 16 amino acids. V was clipped by 4 bases and J by 4 bases; unmatched bases: 10. Germline-derived CDR1 and CDR2 are SGHTA and FQGNSA.

V usage is TRBV4-1 and J usage is TRBJ2-1, with D possibly matching TRBD2 (7 bases). CDR3 length equals 15 residues. CDR1 and CDR2 (germline): MGHRA, YSYEKL. Trimming pared 0 bases from V and 10 bases from J, leaving 16 bases between. The CDR3 nucleotides are TGCGCCAGCAGCCAAGATTTGGGGGGGCGCCGGGAGCAGTTCTTC. Encoded protein: CASSQDLGGRREQFF.

This clone was detected only a few times. The chain carries TRBV19 and TRBJ1-4, with 7 bases identical to TRBD1. V shed 5 bases and J 7 bases; nucleotides not matched to a gene: 7. The germline gives CDR1 LNHDA, CDR2 SQIVND (reference sequence). This CDR3 is built from 14 residues. The CDR3 DNA reads TGTGCCAGTAGTTCGGGACAGCGGGGTGAAAAACTGTTTTTT. This sequence encodes CASSSGQRGEKLFF. Drawing the rest from reference TRBV19 and TRBJ1-4, the complete variable domain is DGGITQSPKYLFRKEGQNVTLSCEQNLNHDAMYWYRQDPGQGLRLIYYSQIVNDFQKGDIAEGYSVSREKKESFPLTVTSAQKNPTAFYLCASSSGQRGEKLFFGSGTQLSVL.

The chain couples TRBV30 to TRBJ1-6, with TRBD1 matching over 10 bases. Looked up from germline, CDR1 is GTSNPN and CDR2 is SVGIG (reference sequence). The CDR3 sequence is 15 residues long. Trimming took 1 base from V and 9 from J; bases not matched to a gene: 6. CDR3 in DNA: TGTGCCTGGAGTGGAGCGAGACAGGGGGCTTCACCCCTCCACTTT. Protein sequence: CAWSGARQGASPLHF.

This chain joins TRBV6-6 and TRBJ2-3, with a weak D call TRBD2 (5 bases). Trimming pared 5 bases from V and 0 bases from J, leaving 12 bases between. The CDR3 loop spans 15 amino acids. The germline V gene has CDR1 MNHNY and CDR2 SVGAGI (reference sequence). Here the CDR3 reads CASSPRGSSTDTQYF. The CDR3 bases are TGTGCCAGCAGTCCCCGGGGTTCTAGCACAGATACGCAGTATTTT.

The genes are TRBV19 and TRBJ2-5; the D is unclear. Trimming removed 0 bases from V and 5 bases from J, with 10 bases in between. The CDR3 sequence is 14 residues long. Germline CDR1 and CDR2: LNHDA and SQIVND (reference sequence). The CDR3 loop is CASSIDGATETQYF. The CDR3 DNA reads as TGTGCCAGTAGTATAGATGGAGCAACGGAGACCCAGTACTTC.

Comments on this clone: The sample holds other DNA sequences that translate to the same CDR3. The chain recombines TRBV21-1 with TRBJ2-3; the table names TRBD2, a call not compared with the DNA. TRBV21-1 is termed a pseudogene. CDR3 length: 16 amino acids. The CDR3 DNA reads as TGTGCCAGCCCCCATCCGAACGAGACGGGGGCAGATACGCAGTATTTT. The encoded protein is CASPHPNETGADTQYF.

Details on this clone: The junction shows a germline mismatch at one end, possibly a read error. V gene TRBV2 combines with J gene TRBJ2-3; 10 positions match TRBD2. CDR1 is SNHLY, CDR2 FYNNEI, per germline. This CDR3 is built from 12 residues. The CDR3 reads CASRPSGGPLNF. In DNA form, the CDR3 reads TGTGCCAGCAGGCCTAGCGGGGGCCCCTTAAATTTT.

The chain is built from TRBV30 and TRBJ1-5; the D gene is possibly TRBD1 (5 bases). Germline CDR1 is GTSNPN and CDR2 is SVGIG (reference sequence). Trimming took 2 bases from V and 4 from J, leaving 18 bases between them. CDR3 length: 16 amino acids. The CDR3 here is CAWSNPGLSPNQPQHF. The CDR3 nucleotides read TGTGCCTGGAGTAACCCGGGACTGAGCCCAAATCAGCCCCAGCATTTT.

In the case of this clone: The sample carries other DNA sequences with the same CDR3. The rearrangement joins TRBV18 to TRBJ1-6; no reliable D call. The CDR3 has 13 residues. Germline assignment: CDR1 KGHSH and CDR2 LQKENI. The V gene lost 3 bases and the J gene lost 6 bases, with 6 bases spanning the gap. For the CDR3, the DNA is TGTGCCAGCTCACCCAATAGTAATTCACCCCTCCACTTT. It yields the protein CASSPNSNSPLHF. Supplemented by reference TRBV18 and TRBJ1-6, the full variable domain reads NAGVMQNPRHLVRRRGQEARLRCSPMKGHSHVYWYRQLPEEGLKFMVYLQKENIIDESGMPKERFSAEFPKEGPSILRIQQVVRGDSAAYFCASSPNSNSPLHFGNGTRLTVT.

This clone was counted a single time. The chain has TRBV25-1 and TRBJ1-6; D gene unclear. The V end was cut by 0 bases, the J end by 6 bases, with 3 bases between. CDR3 length equals 13 residues. The germline CDR1 and CDR2 sequences are MGHDK and SYGVNS. The CDR3: CASSEYINSPLHF. The CDR3 DNA sequence: TGTGCCAGCAGTGAATATATTAATTCACCCCTCCACTTT.

The chain joins TRBV5-1 to TRBJ2-5, with a tentative D call TRBD1 (7 bases). From germline, CDR1 is SGHRS and CDR2 YFSETQ. The CDR3 is 16 residues long. Trimming left V 4 bases short and J 0 bases short, with 16 bases between. The CDR3 nucleotides are TGCGCCAGCAGCACGGGGGACAGATTGTACCAAGAGACCCAGTACTTC. Amino acids: CASSTGDRLYQETQYF.

This chain's CDR3 is CASSSRTGSYEQYF. Here the CDR3 DNA reads TGTGCCAGCAGCTCCCGGACAGGATCCTACGAGCAGTACTTC. The V call is TRBV7-2, the J call TRBJ2-7, with 7 nucleotides matching TRBD1. V trimming: 4 bases; J trimming: 1 base; junction bases outside the gene matches: 4. Germline values: CDR1 SGHTA, CDR2 FQGNSA. The CDR3 has 14 residues.

The V and J genes are TRBV6-6 and TRBJ1-3; D ambiguous. Trimming removed 4 bases from V and 1 base from J, with 5 bases in between. The CDR3 length is 13 residues. Germline CDR1 reads MNHNY; CDR2 reads SVGAGI (reference sequence). CDR3: CASSSTSGNTIYF. The DNA of the CDR3 is TGTGCCAGCAGTTCGACGTCTGGAAACACCATATATTTT.

This clone was observed many times. The chain combines TRBV7-3 with TRBJ1-1; the D gene is possibly TRBD1 (6 bases). The CDR3 spans 13 residues. Germline CDR1 is SGHTA and CDR2 is FQGTGA. V was pared by 3 bases and J by 3 bases, with 8 bases between. The CDR3 region is CASSFDRYTEAFF. The CDR3 DNA follows: TGTGCCAGCAGCTTCGACAGGTACACTGAAGCTTTCTTT.

This clone was seen a few times. This chain connects TRBV18 to TRBJ1-1, with TRBD1 as a possible D gene (5 bases). Trimming removed 3 bases from V and 7 bases from J, with 15 bases in between. This CDR3 contains 14 residues. The germline CDR1 and CDR2 sequences are KGHSH and LQKENI. CDR3 in amino acids: CASSPFTGFGEAFF. The DNA of the CDR3 is TGTGCCAGCTCACCCTTCACAGGTTTTGGTGAAGCTTTCTTT.